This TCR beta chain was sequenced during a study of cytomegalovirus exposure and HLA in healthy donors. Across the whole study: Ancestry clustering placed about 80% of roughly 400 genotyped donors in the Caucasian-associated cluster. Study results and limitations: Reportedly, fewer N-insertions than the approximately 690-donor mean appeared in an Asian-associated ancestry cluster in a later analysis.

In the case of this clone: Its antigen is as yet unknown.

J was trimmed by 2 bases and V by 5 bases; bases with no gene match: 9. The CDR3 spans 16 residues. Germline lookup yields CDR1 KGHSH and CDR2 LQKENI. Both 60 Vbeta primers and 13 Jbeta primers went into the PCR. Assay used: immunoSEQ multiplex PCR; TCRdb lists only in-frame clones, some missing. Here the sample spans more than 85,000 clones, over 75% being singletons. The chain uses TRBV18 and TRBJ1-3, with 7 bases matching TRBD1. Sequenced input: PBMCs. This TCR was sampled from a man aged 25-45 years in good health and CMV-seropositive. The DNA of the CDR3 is TGTGCCAGCTCAGCATCCCGACAGGGAGCTGGAAACACCATATATTTT. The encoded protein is CASSASRQGAGNTIYF.